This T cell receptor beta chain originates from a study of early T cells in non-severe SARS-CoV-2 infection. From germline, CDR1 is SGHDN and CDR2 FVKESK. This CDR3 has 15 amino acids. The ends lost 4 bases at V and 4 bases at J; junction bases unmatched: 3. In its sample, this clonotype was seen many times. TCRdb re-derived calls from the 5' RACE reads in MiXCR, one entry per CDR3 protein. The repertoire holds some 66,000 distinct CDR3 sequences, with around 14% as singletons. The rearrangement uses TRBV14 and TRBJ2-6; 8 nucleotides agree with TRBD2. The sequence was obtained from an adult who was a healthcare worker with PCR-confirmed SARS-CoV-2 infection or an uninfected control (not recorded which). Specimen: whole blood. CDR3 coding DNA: TGTGCCAGCAGCCCGGGAGGGGCCGGGGCCAACGTCCTGACTTTC. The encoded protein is CASSPGGAGANVLTF.